The next 24 T cell receptor beta chains were all read from a single sample in a study of shared clonotypes between healthy human individuals. The repertoire was sequenced with immunoSEQ multiplex PCR; TCRdb's copy has only in-frame clones and lacks some. The sample lists millions of clones, just over 90% occurring once. Sequenced: naive CD4+ T cells from PBMCs. As to subset: CD45RA+ positively selected. The source is a man between 18 and 29 years old in good health. Some clones in this sample may be carry-over from other donors' samples.

This chain uses TRBV5-5 with TRBJ1-1; D is undetermined. Germline V gives CDR1 SGHKS, CDR2 YYEKEE (reference sequence). The CDR3 loop spans 16 amino acids. V was cut by 2 bases and J by 5 bases, with 19 bases left in between. Written as DNA, the CDR3 is TGTGCCAGCAGCTTCCAGCCCCTACTACGGGGAACTGAAGCTTTCTTT. Amino acid sequence: CASSFQPLLRGTEAFF.

On this clone: Being one base from a much bigger clone, this may be a read error. This chain uses TRBV7-3 with TRBJ2-5, with unresolved D. V was trimmed by 2 bases and J by 2 bases, leaving 6 bases between them. The length of the CDR3 is 13 residues. Germline V gene data show CDR1 as SGHTA and CDR2 as FQGTGA. The CDR3 loop is CASSLHRQETQYF. Written as DNA, the CDR3 is TGTGCCAGCAGCTTACACAGACAAGAGACCCAGTACTTC.

V usage is TRBV5-6 and J usage is TRBJ1-4; 10 bases fit TRBD1. Germline values: CDR1 SGHDT, CDR2 YYEEEE. The CDR3 covers 14 residues. Trimming removed 5 bases from V and 6 bases from J; junction bases left unmatched: 4. CDR3 nucleotide sequence: TGTGCCAGCAGGCGACAGGGGGCGGATGAAAAACTGTTTTTT. This sequence encodes CASRRQGADEKLFF.

V is TRBV5-1 and J is TRBJ1-1, with unresolved D. The ends were cut back, 0 bases at V and 1 base at J, with 10 bases in the middle. Germline V lookup: CDR1 SGHRS, CDR2 YFSETQ. CDR3 length: 15 amino acids. CDR3 loop: CASSLASMGNTEAFF. The CDR3 DNA reads TGCGCCAGCAGCTTGGCTTCGATGGGGAACACTGAAGCTTTCTTT.

This clone was seen once. The CDR3 DNA follows: TGTGCCAGCAGTGACAGGGTTCTCCTCGCCTACGAGCAGTACTTC. Residues: CASSDRVLLAYEQYF. The chain links TRBV6-1 to TRBJ2-7; tentatively, D is TRBD1 (5 bases). The CDR3 contains 15 residues. Germline-derived CDR1 and CDR2 are MNHNS and SASEGT. Trimming shortened V by 3 bases and J by 2 bases, and 14 bases separated the two germline ends.

Turning to this clone: The sample carries other DNA sequences with the same CDR3. The V and J genes are TRBV2 and TRBJ2-1; D remains unclear. There are 11 residues in the CDR3. The V end lost 6 bases, the J end lost 8 bases, and 8 bases lay between the germline ends. The germline CDR1 and CDR2 sequences are SNHLY and FYNNEI. The CDR3 nucleotides are TGTGCCAGCAGGGCCCGGGATGAGCAGTTCTTC. As protein: CASRARDEQFF.

The chain couples TRBV28 to TRBJ2-2; 13 bases align to TRBD2. Trimming cost V 5 bases and J 6 bases; bases outside gene matches: 3. The CDR3 consists of 15 residues. Germline V gene lookup returns CDR1 MDHEN and CDR2 SYDVKM. The chain's CDR3 is CASSPGLAGSGELFF. The CDR3 DNA follows: TGTGCCAGCAGTCCGGGACTAGCGGGATCCGGGGAGCTGTTTTTT.

The genes are TRBV19 and TRBJ2-3; D unclear. The CDR3 has 14 residues. Trimming cost V 3 bases and J 1 base, with 8 bases left between them. Germline V gene lookup returns CDR1 LNHDA and CDR2 SQIVND (reference sequence). CDR3 coding DNA: TGTGCCAGTAGTATGGTGAAGCGCACAGATACGCAGTATTTT. Translated, it gives CASSMVKRTDTQYF.

The V gene is TRBV5-1, the J gene TRBJ2-3; D gene ambiguous. V was clipped by 0 bases and J by 4 bases, with 12 bases between them. The length of the CDR3 is 15 residues. CDR1 and CDR2 from the germline V gene are SGHRS and YFSETQ. The CDR3 here is CASSLALGMADTQYF. The CDR3 DNA sequence: TGCGCCAGCAGCTTGGCTCTAGGGATGGCAGATACGCAGTATTTT.

V gene TRBV9 combines with J gene TRBJ2-5; TRBD2 matches at 9 bases. The CDR3 contains 18 residues. Germline V gene sequence: CDR1 SGDLS, CDR2 YYNGEE. J lost 5 bases, V lost 1 base, and 15 bases had no gene match. The DNA for the CDR3 is TGTGCCAGCAGCGTAACGGTGAGGGCTAGCGGGACTCACGAGACCCAGTACTTC. Translating it yields CASSVTVRASGTHETQYF.

The V and J genes are TRBV5-6 and TRBJ2-2; 8 nucleotides agree with TRBD1. Germline loops: CDR1 SGHDT, CDR2 YYEEEE. V was clipped by 0 bases and J by 3 bases; unmatched bases: 10. CDR3 length: 18 amino acids. The CDR3, as DNA: TGTGCCAGCAGCTTGGGCTCAGGGGGCCGCCGGGACACCGGGGAGCTGTTTTTT. Translated: CASSLGSGGRRDTGELFF.

The rearrangement links TRBV7-2 to TRBJ2-5, with D uncertain. The germline V and J ends were trimmed by 0 bases and 2 bases, with 7 bases remaining between them. CDR3 length: 14 residues. CDR1 and CDR2 from the germline V gene are SGHTA and FQGNSA. Here the CDR3 DNA reads TGTGCCAGCAGCTTAGCCAGGAGACAAGAGACCCAGTACTTC. Protein product: CASSLARRQETQYF.

This rearrangement joins TRBV6-4 to TRBJ2-2; 9 positions agree with TRBD2. CDR1 and CDR2 (germline): MRHNA, SNTAGT. The V segment lost 6 bases and the J segment 6 bases; nucleotides outside the gene matches: 5. This CDR3 comprises 14 residues. For the CDR3, the DNA is TGTGCCAGCAGCTTGGGACTAGCTTCCGGGGAGCTGTTTTTT. Translating it yields CASSLGLASGELFF.

V gene TRBV21-1 combines with J gene TRBJ1-2. TRBV21-1 is assigned pseudogene status. The CDR3 spans 13 residues. CDR3 protein: CASSKGTMGGYTF. The CDR3, as DNA: TGTGCCAGCAGCAAAGGCACAATGGGTGGCTACACCTTC.

As for this clone: This specimen includes other DNA sequences encoding the same CDR3. V usage is TRBV7-2 and J usage is TRBJ2-1; 8 nucleotides agree with TRBD2. Germline CDR1 and CDR2: SGHTA and FQGNSA. The CDR3 sequence is 13 residues long. Losses at the gene ends were 2 bases for V and 7 bases for J; bases not matched to a gene: 1. The CDR3, as DNA: TGTGCCAGCAGCTTAACGGGAGGGAATGAGCAGTTCTTC. This translates into CASSLTGGNEQFF.

The genes are TRBV30 and TRBJ2-2, with D hard to call. CDR1 and CDR2 (germline): GTSNPN, SVGIG (reference sequence). The CDR3 contains 13 residues. The ends were cut back, 1 base at V and 6 bases at J, with 9 bases in the middle. The CDR3 region is CAWSDRSAGELFF. DNA of the CDR3: TGTGCCTGGAGTGATCGATCGGCCGGGGAGCTGTTTTTT.

The chain joins TRBV6-1 to TRBJ1-1, with unresolved D. From germline, CDR1 is MNHNS and CDR2 SASEGT. This CDR3 comprises 10 residues. V was shortened by 5 bases and J by 10 bases, with 8 bases between the two germline ends. This CDR3 is CASSPSTAFF. For the CDR3, the DNA is TGTGCCAGCAGTCCTTCCACAGCTTTCTTT.

The CDR3 protein is CASSQRTGYEKLFF. The CDR3 DNA follows: TGCGCCAGCAGCCAAAGGACAGGGTATGAAAAACTGTTTTTT. The J gene is TRBJ1-4, the V gene TRBV4-3, with 8 bases matching TRBD1. CDR1 LGHNA and CDR2 YSLEER come from the germline V gene. The CDR3 is 14 amino acids. V lost 2 bases and J lost 6; bases outside the gene matches: 2.

The rearrangement links TRBV29-1 to TRBJ1-1; D unresolved. The CDR3 has 11 amino acids. The ends were cut back, 4 bases at V and 1 base at J, with 4 bases in the middle. From germline, CDR1 is SQVTM and CDR2 ANQGSEA. Here the CDR3 DNA reads TGCAGCGTTGTAAAGAACACTGAAGCTTTCTTT. This gives the protein CSVVKNTEAFF.

The chain uses TRBV5-1 and TRBJ1-1; 8 bases are a match to TRBD1. CDR1 is SGHRS and CDR2 is YFSETQ in the germline V gene. The CDR3 loop spans 16 amino acids. Trimming at V came to 3 bases and at J to 4 bases, leaving 11 bases not matched to a gene. This CDR3 is CASSSNTGTGTTEAFF. The CDR3 nucleotides read TGCGCCAGCAGCTCGAATACGGGGACAGGAACCACTGAAGCTTTCTTT.

In regard to this clone: Distinct nucleotide sequences in the sample also encode this CDR3. The chain uses TRBV18 and TRBJ2-3; no firm D call. Germline CDR1 and CDR2: KGHSH and LQKENI. The CDR3 totals 11 residues. With 3 bases removed from V and 5 bases from J, the gap between germline ends came to 3 bases. This CDR3 is CASSPIDTQYF. Here the CDR3 DNA reads TGTGCCAGCTCACCGATAGATACGCAGTATTTT.

The chain combines TRBV6-6 with TRBJ2-5, with D perhaps TRBD2 (5 bases). The CDR3 has 16 amino acids. V shed 0 bases and J shed 0 bases, with 11 bases lying between them. Germline V gene sequence: CDR1 MNHNY, CDR2 SVGAGI (reference sequence). CDR3: CASSYSGVGYQETQYF. The DNA for the CDR3 is TGTGCCAGCAGTTACTCCGGGGTGGGGTACCAAGAGACCCAGTACTTC.

The rearrangement joins TRBV7-8 to TRBJ1-5; TRBD1 matches at 8 bases. The CDR3 is 15 amino acids. V was clipped by 5 bases and J by 5 bases; unmatched bases: 8. Germline CDR1 is SGHVS and CDR2 is FQNEAQ. The CDR3 loop is CASSPRTGSYQPQHF. The CDR3 DNA is TGTGCCAGCAGCCCCCGGACAGGGAGTTATCAGCCCCAGCATTTT.

A word on this clone: This CDR3 is also generated by other DNA sequences in the sample. CDR3 amino acids: CASSYSSTDTQYF. Here the CDR3 DNA reads TGTGCCAGCAGTTACTCTTCCACAGATACGCAGTATTTT. This chain links TRBV6-6 with TRBJ2-3; D remains ambiguous. Germline V lookup: CDR1 MNHNY, CDR2 SVGAGI (reference sequence). V was clipped by 0 bases and J by 2 bases, with 3 bases between them. The CDR3 sequence is 13 residues long.